Listed here are 20 T cell receptor beta chains from one sample, sequenced in a study of T cell changes during pregnancy in multiple sclerosis. Data came from immunoSEQ multiplex PCR; TCRdb stores just in-frame clones and leaves some out. The repertoire holds some 74,000 clones, with 85% to 95% as singletons. The specimen was peripheral blood, collected before pregnancy. All receptors derive from a female donor with multiple sclerosis, enrolled in a pregnancy study.

V gene TRBV27 combines with J gene TRBJ1-5, with TRBD1 as a possible D gene (6 bases). This CDR3 spans 15 amino acids. The V gene lost 6 bases and the J gene lost 4 bases, with 16 bases spanning the gap. Germline values: CDR1 MNHEY, CDR2 SMNVEV (reference sequence). DNA of the CDR3: TGTGCCAGCAGCCCCGGGACAAATCTTAATCAGCCCCAGCATTTT. This encodes CASSPGTNLNQPQHF.

This clone has only one observation. The rearrangement links TRBV7-9 to TRBJ2-5; 12 bases agree with TRBD2. V lost 8 bases, J lost 5 bases, and 12 bases stayed unmatched. This CDR3 has 16 residues. Germline values: CDR1 SEHNR, CDR2 FQNEAQ (reference sequence). CDR3 in DNA: TGTGCCAGCGAGACTAGCGGGAGCCCCTGGGGGGAGACCCAGTACTTC. Amino acids: CASETSGSPWGETQYF. The full variable domain, with the rest looked up from reference TRBV7-9 and TRBJ2-5, is DTGVSQNPRHKITKRGQNVTFRCDPISEHNRLYWYRQTLGQGPEFLTYFQNEAQLEKSRLLSDRFSAERPKGSFSTLEIQRTEQGDSAMYLCASETSGSPWGETQYFGPGTRLLVL.

The CDR3 here is CATSPGGRTDTQYF. CDR3 coding DNA: TGTGCCACCTCCCCCGGGGGGCGGACAGATACGCAGTATTTT. V is TRBV27 and J is TRBJ2-3; maybe TRBD2 (7 bases). Trimming shortened V by 10 bases and J by 3 bases, and 17 bases separated the two germline ends. The CDR3 consists of 14 residues. The V gene's germline CDR1 is MNHEY and CDR2 SMNVEV (reference sequence).

In its sample, this clone was seen once. The rearrangement uses TRBV9 and TRBJ1-2; D gene ambiguous. The CDR3 loop spans 14 amino acids. Looked up from germline, CDR1 is SGDLS and CDR2 is YYNGEE. Trimming removed 0 bases from V and 0 bases from J, with 6 bases in between. DNA for the CDR3: TGTGCCAGCAGCGTAGGAACAGCTAACTATGGCTACACCTTC. This sequence encodes CASSVGTANYGYTF. Supplemented by reference TRBV9 and TRBJ1-2, the full variable domain reads DSGVTQTPKHLITATGQRVTLRCSPRSGDLSVYWYQQSLDQGLQFLIQYYNGEERAKGNILERFSAQQFPDLHSELNLSSLELGDSALYFCASSVGTANYGYTFGSGTRLTVV.

J is TRBJ2-3 and V is TRBV5-6; 13 nucleotides align to TRBD2. CDR1 and CDR2 (germline): SGHDT, YYEEEE. This CDR3 has 16 residues. J was trimmed by 3 bases and V by 0 bases; bases with no gene match: 1. CDR3 coding DNA: TGTGCCAGCAGCTTGGGGACTAGCGGGGGAACAGATACGCAGTATTTT. It is translated as CASSLGTSGGTDTQYF.

This chain links TRBV7-2 with TRBJ1-1, with D possibly TRBD1 on 6 matching bases. The germline gives CDR1 SGHTA, CDR2 FQGNSA. The CDR3 loop spans 17 amino acids. With 3 bases removed from V and 0 bases from J, the gap between germline ends came to 17 bases. CDR3 nucleotide sequence: TGTGCCAGCAGCTTCGGACAGACTACGAGCTTGAACACTGAAGCTTTCTTT. This encodes CASSFGQTTSLNTEAFF.

This rearrangement joins TRBV19 to TRBJ2-7; a possible D gene is TRBD1 (6 bases). This CDR3 contains 14 residues. V lost 4 bases and J lost 2, with 12 bases in between. Germline V CDR1 and CDR2: LNHDA, SQIVND (reference sequence). CDR3 in DNA: TGTGCCAGTAGTAGACCAGGGGCGGCCTACGAGCAGTACTTC. Translating gives CASSRPGAAYEQYF.

The CDR3 nucleotides are TGTGCCAGCACCCTGGGGACAGGGGCCTTTTACACTGAAGCTTTCTTT. This translates into CASTLGTGAFYTEAFF. The chain couples TRBV28 to TRBJ1-1; 10 bases align to TRBD1. V gave up 7 bases and J gave up 3 bases; unmatched junction bases: 11. CDR1 is MDHEN, CDR2 SYDVKM, per germline. CDR3 size: 16 residues. Full variable domain (remainder filled in from reference TRBV28 and TRBJ1-1): DVKVTQSSRYLVKRTGEKVFLECVQDMDHENMFWYRQDPGLGLRLIYFSYDVKMKEKGDIPEGYSVSREKKERFSLILESASTNQTSMYLCASTLGTGAFYTEAFFGQGTRLTVV.

The rearrangement joins TRBV29-1 to TRBJ1-1; D might be TRBD1 (5 bases). Trimming stripped 6 bases from V and 2 bases from J, with 19 bases between. Germline V gene data show CDR1 as SQVTM and CDR2 as ANQGSEA. This CDR3 comprises 15 residues. CDR3: CSVERRGILNTEAFF. The CDR3 region has the DNA TGCAGCGTAGAACGAAGGGGAATCCTTAACACTGAAGCTTTCTTT.

The rearrangement links TRBV30 to TRBJ2-7, with TRBD2 as a possible D gene (5 bases). V shed 2 bases and J shed 6 bases, with 11 bases lying between them. The V gene's germline CDR1 is GTSNPN and CDR2 SVGIG (reference sequence). The CDR3 is 12 residues long. The CDR3 loop is CAWSLTTLEQYF. For the CDR3, the DNA is TGTGCCTGGAGTCTGACTACCCTCGAGCAGTACTTC.

About this clone: A read error may account for a junction end that differs from germline. This chain connects TRBV19 to TRBJ2-5, with D unresolved. The CDR3 covers 14 residues. The germline V gene encodes CDR1 LNHDA and CDR2 SQIVND (reference sequence). The CDR3 DNA follows: TGTGCCAGTAGTTGGGTAGCCAACCAGGAGACCCAGTACTTC. Encoded protein: CASSWVANQETQYF.

The chain couples TRBV19 to TRBJ1-2, with unresolved D. Germline V gene data show CDR1 as LNHDA and CDR2 as SQIVND (reference sequence). V was clipped by 3 bases and J by 3 bases, with 8 bases between them. The CDR3 has 13 amino acids. The CDR3 reads CASSIFTDYGYTF. The CDR3 DNA reads as TGTGCCAGTAGTATTTTCACGGACTATGGCTACACCTTC.

This chain uses TRBV5-6 with TRBJ2-1; no definite D call. Trimming removed 1 base at V and 13 bases at J, with 12 bases between. This CDR3 contains 12 residues. Germline loops: CDR1 SGHDT, CDR2 YYEEEE. The CDR3 protein is CASSLSKLKQFF. In DNA, the CDR3 is TGTGCCAGCAGCTTGTCTAAGCTCAAACAGTTCTTC.

V gene TRBV11-3 combines with J gene TRBJ2-2; 7 bases are shared with TRBD1. V lost 5 bases and J lost 1; bases outside the gene matches: 13. The length of the CDR3 is 18 residues. Germline V gene sequence: CDR1 SGHNT, CDR2 YENEEA. CDR3 bases: TGTGCCAGCAGCCCCCCTGTTGGGACAGCGGAGAACACCGGGGAGCTGTTTTTT. It translates to CASSPPVGTAENTGELFF.

The chain recombines TRBV7-3 with TRBJ2-1; D perhaps matches TRBD1 (5 bases). Germline loops: CDR1 SGHTA, CDR2 FQGTGA. The CDR3 sequence is 16 residues long. Trimming shortened V by 5 bases and J by 6 bases, and 20 bases separated the two germline ends. The CDR3 DNA reads as TGTGCCAGCAGCCTTCAGGGCCCCCCCTTATCCAATGAGCAGTTCTTC. It codes for CASSLQGPPLSNEQFF.

The V call is TRBV6-4, the J call TRBJ1-6; no reliable D call. The length of the CDR3 is 13 residues. Germline values: CDR1 MRHNA, CDR2 SNTAGT. Trimming took off 2 bases at V and 7 bases at J, with 6 bases between the two ends. CDR3 sequence: CASSDRENSPLHF. The CDR3 region has the DNA TGTGCCAGCAGTGACAGAGAGAATTCACCCCTCCACTTT.

This clone was recorded once. This chain joins TRBV5-6 and TRBJ2-5, with TRBD2 matching over 10 bases. V was clipped by 4 bases and J by 5 bases; unmatched bases: 2. This CDR3 comprises 13 residues. From germline, CDR1 is SGHDT and CDR2 YYEEEE. DNA of the CDR3: TGTGCCAGCAGCCCGGGACTAGCGGAGACCCAGTACTTC. This sequence encodes CASSPGLAETQYF.

V gene TRBV6-4 combines with J gene TRBJ1-2; 9 bases fit TRBD1. Germline V gives CDR1 MRHNA, CDR2 SNTAGT. Trimming cost V 7 bases and J 4 bases; bases outside gene matches: 7. This CDR3 region has 14 residues. The CDR3 loop is CASKRDRVGYGYTF. In DNA form, the CDR3 reads TGTGCCAGCAAACGGGACAGGGTGGGCTATGGCTACACCTTC.

The genes are TRBV5-8 and TRBJ1-2, with D hard to call. Trimming pared 3 bases from V and 8 bases from J, leaving 17 bases between. Per the germline V gene, CDR1 is SGHTS and CDR2 is YDEGEE. This CDR3 spans 14 amino acids. CDR3 DNA: TGTGCCAGCAGCTCCCCCTCAGTTTTGAGGGGCTACACCTTC. It encodes CASSSPSVLRGYTF.

This clone has just one count. The chain joins TRBV11-2 to TRBJ1-1; tentatively, D is TRBD1 (5 bases). V lost 0 bases, J lost 7 bases, and 12 bases lay in between. Germline V gene lookup returns CDR1 SGHAT and CDR2 FQNNGV. The CDR3 is made up of 14 amino acids. CDR3 nucleotides: TGTGCCAGCAGCTTAGAGCCGGCGGACATTGAAGCTTTCTTT. This translates into CASSLEPADIEAFF.